Listed below are T cell receptor beta chains from one sample, sequenced in a study of beta chain features in type 1 diabetes. Only in-frame clones appear in the TCRdb table, and some are missing; sequencing was by immunoSEQ multiplex PCR. The sample shows 110,000 or so clones, roughly 43% of them seen only once. The sequenced sample consisted of stem cell memory CD4+ T cells from blood. The receptors here all came from a woman younger than 30 in good health. Each CDR3 is given with its conserved first and last residue. D genes are given only for firm matches. Clone size is shown for a subset of rows, as once, few, many or a class of expanded clone.

j_call: TRBJ1-1
clone_size: -
v_call: TRBV29-1
d_call: TRBD1
cdr3_nt: TGCAGCGTTCGAACGCGGGACAGGGGGAGCCCGAACACTGAAGCTTTCTTT
cdr3_aa: CSVRTRDRGSPNTEAFF

j_call: TRBJ2-7
clone_size: -
v_call: TRBV6-5
d_call: TRBD1
cdr3_nt: TGTGCCAGCAGTTACTCATGGACAGGGGACTACGAGCAGTACTTC
cdr3_aa: CASSYSWTGDYEQYF

j_call: TRBJ1-2
clone_size: -
v_call: TRBV28
d_call: TRBD1
cdr3_nt: TGTGCCAGCAGTTCGGGACAGGCTAACTATGGCTACACCTTC
cdr3_aa: CASSSGQANYGYTF

j_call: TRBJ2-1
clone_size: few
v_call: TRBV7-9
d_call: TRBD2
cdr3_nt: TGTGCCAGCAGCTTAGTTGCGGGAGCTGGGGTCTTC
cdr3_aa: CASSLVAGAGVF

j_call: TRBJ2-2
clone_size: -
v_call: TRBV7-9
d_call: -
cdr3_nt: TGTGCCAGCAGCTTAGGGTCGAGCAACACCGGGGAGCTGTTTTTT
cdr3_aa: CASSLGSSNTGELFF

j_call: TRBJ1-1
clone_size: few
v_call: TRBV27
d_call: TRBD1
cdr3_nt: TGTGCCAGCAGTTCCCTTACAGGGGGCGGTTTGATAGCTTTCTTT
cdr3_aa: CASSSLTGGGLIAFF

j_call: TRBJ2-7
clone_size: once
v_call: TRBV7-8
d_call: -
cdr3_nt: TGTGCCAGCAGCTTAATCACACAGGGACAGCAGTACTTC
cdr3_aa: CASSLITQGQQYF

j_call: TRBJ2-5
clone_size: many
v_call: TRBV29-1
d_call: TRBD2
cdr3_nt: TGCAGCGTTGGACGGCGGGGGAAGACCCAGTACTTC
cdr3_aa: CSVGRRGKTQYF

j_call: TRBJ2-3
clone_size: few
v_call: TRBV5-1
d_call: TRBD2
cdr3_nt: TGCGCCAGCAGCCCTGGCCTACTAGCGGGAGGGGCAGATACGCAGTATTTT
cdr3_aa: CASSPGLLAGGADTQYF

j_call: TRBJ1-1
clone_size: once
v_call: TRBV7-8
d_call: -
cdr3_nt: TGTGCCAGCAGCTTAGTCCCAGGGCCCTCGCTTGGGGCTTTCTTT
cdr3_aa: CASSLVPGPSLGAFF

j_call: TRBJ2-7
clone_size: -
v_call: TRBV7-8
d_call: -
cdr3_nt: TGTGCCAGCAGCTTAAGTCAAGCGGCTGCCTACGAGCAGTACTTC
cdr3_aa: CASSLSQAAAYEQYF

j_call: TRBJ2-7
clone_size: few
v_call: TRBV19
d_call: -
cdr3_nt: TGTGCCAGTAGTCGATGGACAGAATTCTCCTACGAGCAGTACTTC
cdr3_aa: CASSRWTEFSYEQYF

j_call: TRBJ2-7
clone_size: few
v_call: TRBV28
d_call: -
cdr3_nt: TGTGCCAGCAGTCCATCCAAATTACAGTGGGCCTCCTACGAGCAGTACTTC
cdr3_aa: CASSPSKLQWASYEQYF

j_call: TRBJ1-1
clone_size: -
v_call: TRBV2
d_call: TRBD1
cdr3_nt: TGTGCCAGCAGTAATCAGGGGGCCCACACTGAAGCTTTCTTT
cdr3_aa: CASSNQGAHTEAFF

j_call: TRBJ2-2
clone_size: few
v_call: TRBV23-1
d_call: TRBD1
cdr3_nt: TGCGCCAGCAGTCAATCGGAGACAGGGGGGCCCGGGGAGCTGTTTTTT
cdr3_aa: CASSQSETGGPGELFF

j_call: TRBJ1-1
clone_size: -
v_call: TRBV2
d_call: TRBD1
cdr3_nt: TGTGCCAGCTCATTAGATCGGGACAGCCTCACTGAAGCTTTCTTT
cdr3_aa: CASSLDRDSLTEAFF

j_call: TRBJ1-5
clone_size: -
v_call: TRBV5-1
d_call: -
cdr3_nt: TGCGCCAGCAGCTTGTATTCCCAGTCAGGGCCCCAGCATTTT
cdr3_aa: CASSLYSQSGPQHF

j_call: TRBJ1-1
clone_size: -
v_call: TRBV7-7
d_call: -
cdr3_nt: TGTGCCAGCAGCTTGATGTGTCGGGGGAACACTGAAGCTTTCTTT
cdr3_aa: CASSLMCRGNTEAFF

j_call: TRBJ2-7
clone_size: -
v_call: TRBV28
d_call: -
cdr3_nt: TGTGCCAGCAGTTTGGGCCTCTACGAGCAGTACTTC
cdr3_aa: CASSLGLYEQYF

j_call: TRBJ2-7
clone_size: -
v_call: TRBV28
d_call: -
cdr3_nt: TGTGCCAGCAGTTTGGGCAGTATATACGAGCAGTACTTC
cdr3_aa: CASSLGSIYEQYF

j_call: TRBJ2-5
clone_size: few
v_call: TRBV18
d_call: TRBD1
cdr3_nt: TGTGCCAGCTCACTTCTACAGGGGCGACAAGAGACCCAGTACTTC
cdr3_aa: CASSLLQGRQETQYF

j_call: TRBJ1-5
clone_size: few
v_call: TRBV19
d_call: TRBD1
cdr3_nt: TGTGCCAGTAACCTCGACAGGGTCAATCAGCCCCAGCATTTT
cdr3_aa: CASNLDRVNQPQHF

j_call: TRBJ2-3
clone_size: -
v_call: TRBV9
d_call: TRBD1
cdr3_nt: TGTGCCAGCAGCGTCACGACGACAGGGCCGGGGAAAACTAGCACAGATACGCAGTATTTT
cdr3_aa: CASSVTTTGPGKTSTDTQYF

j_call: TRBJ2-6
clone_size: -
v_call: TRBV2
d_call: -
cdr3_nt: TGTGCCAGCAGGGGAGAGGGACTCTCTGGGGCCAACGTCCTGACTTTC
cdr3_aa: CASRGEGLSGANVLTF

j_call: TRBJ1-5
clone_size: -
v_call: TRBV30
d_call: -
cdr3_nt: TGTGCCTGGAGTCCCATGAGCGGGGGATGGGATCCCCAGCATTTT
cdr3_aa: CAWSPMSGGWDPQHF

j_call: TRBJ2-7
clone_size: once
v_call: TRBV12-5
d_call: TRBD2
cdr3_nt: TGTGCTAGTGGTTTGGTACTGGGCACTAGCGGACCTCCCTACGAGCAGTACTTC
cdr3_aa: CASGLVLGTSGPPYEQYF

j_call: TRBJ1-1
clone_size: -
v_call: TRBV5-1
d_call: -
cdr3_nt: TGCGCCAGCAGCCGGCAGGACGGAGGGGAAGCTTTCTTT
cdr3_aa: CASSRQDGGEAFF

j_call: TRBJ1-5
clone_size: once
v_call: TRBV5-6
d_call: -
cdr3_nt: TGTGCCAGCAGCTTTTTTTCGGTCGATCAGCCCCAGCATTTT
cdr3_aa: CASSFFSVDQPQHF

j_call: TRBJ2-1
clone_size: few
v_call: TRBV7-2
d_call: TRBD2
cdr3_nt: TGTGCCAGCAGCTCGACTAGCGGTTTCTACAATGAGCAGTTCTTC
cdr3_aa: CASSSTSGFYNEQFF

j_call: TRBJ2-1
clone_size: -
v_call: TRBV28
d_call: TRBD2
cdr3_nt: TGTGCCAGCAGTTCCTTCAGCGGGAGAGCTATCGATGAGCAGTTCTTC
cdr3_aa: CASSSFSGRAIDEQFF

j_call: TRBJ1-5
clone_size: -
v_call: TRBV2
d_call: -
cdr3_nt: TGTGCCAGCACATGGGGGGGAAGGCAGCCCCAGCATTTT
cdr3_aa: CASTWGGRQPQHF

j_call: TRBJ2-7
clone_size: -
v_call: TRBV28
d_call: TRBD1
cdr3_nt: TGTGCCAGCAGAAATCAGGGGGCGGTATACGAGCAGTACTTC
cdr3_aa: CASRNQGAVYEQYF

j_call: TRBJ1-5
clone_size: -
v_call: TRBV7-3
d_call: -
cdr3_nt: TGTGCCAGCAGCCCTAATGGCAATCAGCCCCAGCATTTT
cdr3_aa: CASSPNGNQPQHF

j_call: TRBJ2-7
clone_size: -
v_call: TRBV2
d_call: -
cdr3_nt: TGTGCCAGCAGTGAAAGGAAGGGAAGCGGCTACGAGCAGTACTTC
cdr3_aa: CASSERKGSGYEQYF

j_call: TRBJ1-2
clone_size: -
v_call: TRBV7-2
d_call: TRBD1
cdr3_nt: TGTGCCAGCAGCCACGACAGGGGATATGGCTACACCTTC
cdr3_aa: CASSHDRGYGYTF

j_call: TRBJ2-1
clone_size: -
v_call: TRBV5-1
d_call: TRBD2
cdr3_nt: TGCGCCAGCAGCCGAAGGGCATCCGGGACTAGCGGGTCCCGGGGCTACAATGAGCAGTTCTTC
cdr3_aa: CASSRRASGTSGSRGYNEQFF

j_call: TRBJ2-1
clone_size: -
v_call: TRBV7-9
d_call: TRBD2
cdr3_nt: TGTGCCAGCAGCTTAGCGGGAGGGGTCGGTGAGCAGTTCTTC
cdr3_aa: CASSLAGGVGEQFF

j_call: TRBJ2-5
clone_size: many
v_call: TRBV18
d_call: -
cdr3_nt: TGTGCCAGCCGTCCCGCAAAACGGTACCAAGAGACCCAGTACTTC
cdr3_aa: CASRPAKRYQETQYF

j_call: TRBJ2-3
clone_size: -
v_call: TRBV28
d_call: -
cdr3_nt: TGTGCCAGCAGTCGCAACGGGATTTCCACAGATACGCAGTATTTT
cdr3_aa: CASSRNGISTDTQYF

j_call: TRBJ2-7
clone_size: -
v_call: TRBV4-1
d_call: -
cdr3_nt: TGCGCCAGCAGCCCAGTCGACAGAAAGACCAACGAGCAGTACTTC
cdr3_aa: CASSPVDRKTNEQYF

j_call: TRBJ2-3
clone_size: -
v_call: TRBV6-5
d_call: TRBD2
cdr3_nt: TGTGCCAGCAGTTACTCGAGACTAGCGGGAGTAGATACGCAGTATTTT
cdr3_aa: CASSYSRLAGVDTQYF

j_call: TRBJ2-7
clone_size: -
v_call: TRBV7-6
d_call: -
cdr3_nt: TGTGCCAGCAGCGATCCCTTCGGGGGGACACACGAGCAGTACTTC
cdr3_aa: CASSDPFGGTHEQYF

j_call: TRBJ2-1
clone_size: -
v_call: TRBV9
d_call: -
cdr3_nt: TGTGCCAGCAGCCTTGTTGGGGGCCCAAATGAGCAGTTCTTC
cdr3_aa: CASSLVGGPNEQFF

j_call: TRBJ1-5
clone_size: -
v_call: TRBV28
d_call: -
cdr3_nt: TGTGCCAGCAGTTCGGCACAGGGCTATAGCAATCAGCCCCAGCATTTT
cdr3_aa: CASSSAQGYSNQPQHF

j_call: TRBJ2-1
clone_size: -
v_call: TRBV30
d_call: -
cdr3_nt: TGTGCCTGGAGTGTTCTTCTGGAGCAGTTCTTC
cdr3_aa: CAWSVLLEQFF